This T cell receptor beta chain was documented in a study of blood T cell repertoires in COVID-19. Study background: Samples representing acute and convalescent COVID-19 were sourced from the United States, Italy and Spain. PBMCs, B-cell-depleted T cells, or T cells were the source of the cDNA or gDNA that made up the material.

Authors' methods: Amplification of reference gene primers was used by the study to estimate nucleated cell counts. The protocol was immunoSEQ multiplex PCR, while the TCRdb copy is restricted to in-frame clones and leaves out a portion. The D gene and trimming were derived from the DNA, and the V and J assignments and clone size from that table. This sample has approximately 290,000 clones, with around 88% found just once. This CDR3 spans 17 amino acids. The V and J ends lost 1 base and 3 bases respectively, with 15 bases between them. The germline V gene has CDR1 SGHAT and CDR2 FQNNGV. The chain joins TRBV11-2 to TRBJ1-4, with a possible D match to TRBD1 (6 bases). This clonotype was sampled from a man younger than 40 with acute or convalescent COVID-19. Sequencing input: peripheral blood. CDR3: CASSLGALTGANEKLFF. The CDR3, as DNA: TGTGCCAGCAGCTTAGGGGCTCTGACAGGAGCTAATGAAAAACTGTTTTTT.